Reported below is one T cell receptor beta chain. The data were taken from a study of blood T cell repertoires in COVID-19. Turning to the study itself: Whether acute or convalescent, the COVID-19 samples came from the United States, Italy and Spain. Sources were T cells, B-cell-depleted T cells, or PBMCs; the material itself was cDNA or gDNA.

Generated by immunoSEQ multiplex PCR, the TCRdb table keeps only in-frame clones and is missing some. In the table there are some 80,000 clones, 86% of which are singletons. Trimming shortened V by 6 bases and J by 6 bases, and 15 bases separated the two germline ends. CDR3 length equals 13 residues. Sequenced input: peripheral blood. This receptor was taken from a human donor in a cohort sampled during active COVID-19. V and J are TRBV12-3 or TRBV12-4 and TRBJ2-7; D may be TRBD2 (6 bases). This chain's CDR3 is CASSQVGGIEQYF. Here the CDR3 DNA reads TGTGCCAGCAGCCAAGTGGGGGGAATCGAGCAGTACTTC.